The clone carrying this T cell receptor beta chain was recorded only once. Here immunoSEQ multiplex PCR was the method, and the copy in TCRdb shows in-frame clones only, minus some. The sample has approximately 100,000 clones; about 91% are singletons. The data stem from a study of blood T cell repertoires in COVID-19. Study information: Samples taken during acute and convalescent COVID-19 were collected in the United States, Italy and Spain. From T cells, B-cell-depleted T cells, or PBMCs came the material, which was cDNA or gDNA.

The CDR3 covers 15 residues. CDR1 and CDR2 from the germline V gene are SGHRS and YFSETQ. The V and J ends lost 4 bases and 6 bases, in that order; junction bases with no gene match: 11. The chain is built from TRBV5-1 and TRBJ2-7; 9 positions agree with TRBD1. The source is a human donor in a cohort sampled during active COVID-19. Sample: peripheral blood. The CDR3 here is CASSETGTGFPEQYF. The CDR3 DNA is TGCGCCAGCAGCGAAACCGGGACAGGGTTTCCCGAGCAGTACTTC.